The TCR beta chain under discussion was sequenced for a study of blood T cells in healthy people across ages. No fewer than 7 million PBMCs went into each sample. Trimming cost V 0 bases and J 8 bases, with 11 bases left between them. The CDR3 has 13 amino acids. Germline-derived CDR1 and CDR2 are DFQATT and SNEGSKA (reference sequence). This clonotype has just a few counts. Primers used in a second PCR of roughly 7 to 12 cycles were a sample-barcoded 5' primer and a J-beta primer mix. A template-switch adaptor with 12 random nucleotides tagged each cDNA molecule. TCRdb analysed the 5' RACE reads with MiXCR anew, one entry per CDR3 protein. The data contain fewer than 1,000,000 distinct CDR3 sequences, under 55% of them seen just once; the ten biggest clones take up roughly 18%.

Sequenced input: blood. The sequence came from a man in his fifties or sixties in good health. The chain employs TRBV20-1 and TRBJ2-1, with D possibly being TRBD2 (5 bases). The CDR3 DNA is TGCAGTGCTAGAGATGGAGGAAACGATGAGCAGTTCTTC. It encodes CSARDGGNDEQFF.